Detailed here is one T cell receptor beta chain. This specimen belongs to a study of blood T cell repertoires in COVID-19. Study overall: Sources were T cells, B-cell-depleted T cells, or PBMCs; the material itself was cDNA or gDNA.

The table came from immunoSEQ multiplex PCR; TCRdb's copy has only in-frame clones and leaves some out. The profile shows 250,000 to 300,000 clones, around 90% of them singletons. The Seattle patients, enrolled during active infection, were followed longitudinally. This CDR3 is built from 13 residues. Trimming took 4 bases from V and 15 from J, leaving 18 bases between them. CDR1 is SGHNT, CDR2 YENEEA, per germline. The material sequenced was peripheral blood. The rearrangement links TRBV11-3 to TRBJ1-4; D unresolved. The clonotype was recovered from a woman in her fifties or sixties with COVID-19, enrolled during active disease. The CDR3 nucleotides read TGTGCCAGCAGCTCCGGCCGGGGTGACGGGTTGTTTTTT. It encodes CASSSGRGDGLFF.